This entry is about one T cell receptor beta chain. The antigen is unknown. Each CDR3 protein gets one entry after TCRdb re-called the reads with MiXCR. The table lists about 830,000 distinct CDR3 sequences, about 33% of them singletons. Deletions cut 0 bases from V and 8 bases from J, with 7 bases between. The CDR3 runs to 12 residues. Germline V lookup: CDR1 SGHVT, CDR2 SQSDAQ. The source of the sample is a study of T cell repertoires in cytomegalovirus infection. Study context: Use of recently identified HLA-C-restricted and well-studied HLA-B-restricted CMV epitopes was part of the study. Public TCR beta signature analysis indicated the presence of both CMV infection and matching HLA type.

Study outcomes and limitations: The cumulative frequency of public TCR beta families identified carriers of CMV plus the relevant HLA.

Sample: cultured CD8+ T cells from PBMCs, taken from culture after CMV antigen stimulation. This TCR was recovered from a human donor in good health (CMV status not recorded). Some clones in this sample may be carry-over from other donors' samples. The gene calls are TRBV7-4 and TRBJ1-2; no firm D call. The CDR3 sequence: CASSLAAQGYTF. The DNA of the CDR3 is TGTGCCAGCAGCTTAGCGGCCCAAGGCTACACCTTC. The full variable domain, in which reference TRBV7-4 and TRBJ1-2 provide the parts outside the CDR3, is GAGVSQSPRYKVAKRGRDVALRCDSISGHVTLYWYRQTLGQGSEVLTYSQSDAQRDKSGRPSGRFSAERPERSVSTLKIQRTEQGDSAVYLCASSLAAQGYTFGSGTRLTVV.